The clone carrying this T cell receptor (beta chain) was seen a handful of times. This record comes from a study of patients and donors after allogeneic stem cell transplantation. TCRdb re-called the RT-PCR reads through MiXCR, storing one row per CDR3 protein. Of some 150,000 distinct CDR3 sequences listed, 37% were seen once; the top ten hold roughly 50%. This CDR3 comprises 12 residues. Germline lookup yields CDR1 SGHDT and CDR2 YYEEEE. Trimming left V 5 bases short and J 3 bases short, with 9 bases between. This TCR was recovered from a human donor who was either an allogeneic HSCT recipient or a stem cell or donor lymphocyte infusion donor (not recorded which). It is not recorded whose cells these are; they may come from a transplant donor. The chain employs TRBV5-6 and TRBJ2-7, with D unresolved. Sequencing used blood, either unsorted or a sorted T cell fraction (not recorded which). CDR3 sequence: CASSFKSYEQYV. In DNA form, the CDR3 reads TGTGCCAGCAGTTTTAAGAGCTACGAGCAGTACGTC.